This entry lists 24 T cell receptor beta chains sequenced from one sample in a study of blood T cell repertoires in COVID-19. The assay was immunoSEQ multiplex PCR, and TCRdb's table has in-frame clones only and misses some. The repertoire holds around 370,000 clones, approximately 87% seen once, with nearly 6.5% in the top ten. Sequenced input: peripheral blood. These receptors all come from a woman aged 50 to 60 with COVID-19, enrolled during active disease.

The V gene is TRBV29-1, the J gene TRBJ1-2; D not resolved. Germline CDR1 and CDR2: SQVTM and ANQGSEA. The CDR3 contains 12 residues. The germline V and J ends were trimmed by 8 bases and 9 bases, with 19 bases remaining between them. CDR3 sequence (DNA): TGCAGCCCCGGTCGCGGCCCTTTAAGCTACACCTTC. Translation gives CSPGRGPLSYTF. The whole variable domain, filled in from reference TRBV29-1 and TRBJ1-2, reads SAVISQKPSRDICQRGTSLTIQCQVDSQVTMMFWYRQQPGQSLTLIATANQGSEATYESGFVIDKFPISRPNLTFSTLTVSNMSPEDSSIYLCSPGRGPLSYTFGSGTRLTVV.

DNA of the CDR3: TGTGCCAGCAGGAAGACTAGCGGGACCTACGAGCAGTACTTC. Translating it yields CASRKTSGTYEQYF. The chain is built from TRBV6-5 and TRBJ2-7; 11 bases align to TRBD2. The V gene end was trimmed by 6 bases and the J gene end by 2 bases; junction bases not matched to a gene: 3. There are 14 residues in the CDR3. Germline V lookup: CDR1 MNHEY, CDR2 SVGAGI.

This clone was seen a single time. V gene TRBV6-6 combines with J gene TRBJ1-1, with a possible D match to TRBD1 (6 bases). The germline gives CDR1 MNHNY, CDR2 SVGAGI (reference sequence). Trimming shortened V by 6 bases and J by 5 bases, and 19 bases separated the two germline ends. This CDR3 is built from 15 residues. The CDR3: CASSHPKGVRTEAFF. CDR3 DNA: TGTGCCAGCAGCCATCCGAAGGGGGTAAGGACTGAAGCTTTCTTT.

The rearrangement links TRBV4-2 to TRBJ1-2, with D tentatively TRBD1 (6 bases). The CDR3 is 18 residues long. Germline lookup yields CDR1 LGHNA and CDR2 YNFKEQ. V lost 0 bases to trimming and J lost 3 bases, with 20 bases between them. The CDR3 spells CASSQDWTVGKWDYGYTF. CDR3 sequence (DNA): TGTGCCAGCAGCCAAGATTGGACAGTAGGAAAGTGGGACTATGGCTACACCTTC.

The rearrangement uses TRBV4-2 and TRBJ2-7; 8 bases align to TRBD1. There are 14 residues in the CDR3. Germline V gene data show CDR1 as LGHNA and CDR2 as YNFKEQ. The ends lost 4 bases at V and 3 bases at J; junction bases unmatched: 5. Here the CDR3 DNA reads TGTGCCAGCAGCCCCGGACAGGGTCTCTACGAGCAGTACTTC. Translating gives CASSPGQGLYEQYF.

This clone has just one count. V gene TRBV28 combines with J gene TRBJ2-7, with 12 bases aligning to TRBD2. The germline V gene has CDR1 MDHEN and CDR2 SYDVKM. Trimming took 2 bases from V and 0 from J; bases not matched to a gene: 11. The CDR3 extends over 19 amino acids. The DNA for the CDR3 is TGTGCCAGCAGTTTAAATCCTGGGACTAGCGGGCCGAGCTCCTACGAGCAGTACTTC. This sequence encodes CASSLNPGTSGPSSYEQYF.

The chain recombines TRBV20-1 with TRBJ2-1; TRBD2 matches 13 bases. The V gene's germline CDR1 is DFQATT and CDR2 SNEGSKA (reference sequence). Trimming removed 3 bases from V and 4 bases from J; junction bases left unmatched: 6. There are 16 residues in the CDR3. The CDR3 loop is CSASTSGRVVYNEQFF. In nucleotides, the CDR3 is TGCAGTGCTAGTACTAGCGGGAGGGTCGTTTACAATGAGCAGTTCTTC.

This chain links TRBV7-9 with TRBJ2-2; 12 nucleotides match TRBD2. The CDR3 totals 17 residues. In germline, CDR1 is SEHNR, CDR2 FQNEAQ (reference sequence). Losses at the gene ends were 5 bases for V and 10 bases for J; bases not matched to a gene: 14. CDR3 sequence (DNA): TGTGCCAGCAGCCGCTCTGGACTAGCGGGGTCGTTTGTGGAGCTGTTTTTT. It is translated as CASSRSGLAGSFVELFF.

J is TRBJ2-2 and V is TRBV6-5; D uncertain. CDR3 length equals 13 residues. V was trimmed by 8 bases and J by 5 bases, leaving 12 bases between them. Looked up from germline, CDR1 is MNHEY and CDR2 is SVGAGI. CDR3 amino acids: CASGRQGTGELFF. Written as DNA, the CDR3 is TGTGCCAGCGGGCGACAAGGTACCGGGGAGCTGTTTTTT.

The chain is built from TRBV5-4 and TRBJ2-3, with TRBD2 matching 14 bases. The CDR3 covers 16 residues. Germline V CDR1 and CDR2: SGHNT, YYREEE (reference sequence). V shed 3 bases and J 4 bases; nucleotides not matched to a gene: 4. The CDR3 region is CASSYRLAGGADTQYF. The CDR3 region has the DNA TGTGCCAGCAGCTACCGACTAGCGGGAGGGGCAGATACGCAGTATTTT.

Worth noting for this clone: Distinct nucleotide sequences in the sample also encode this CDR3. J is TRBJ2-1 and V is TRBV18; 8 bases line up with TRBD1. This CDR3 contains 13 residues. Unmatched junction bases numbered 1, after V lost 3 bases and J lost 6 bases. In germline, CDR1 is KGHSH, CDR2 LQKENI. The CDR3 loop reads CASSPGTGNEQFF. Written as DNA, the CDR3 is TGTGCCAGCTCACCCGGGACAGGCAATGAGCAGTTCTTC.

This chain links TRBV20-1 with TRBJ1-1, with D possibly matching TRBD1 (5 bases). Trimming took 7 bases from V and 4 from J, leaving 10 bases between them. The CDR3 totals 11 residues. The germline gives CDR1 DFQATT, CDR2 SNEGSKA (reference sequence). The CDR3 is CSGVRGTEAFF. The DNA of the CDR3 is TGCAGTGGAGTAAGGGGCACTGAAGCTTTCTTT.

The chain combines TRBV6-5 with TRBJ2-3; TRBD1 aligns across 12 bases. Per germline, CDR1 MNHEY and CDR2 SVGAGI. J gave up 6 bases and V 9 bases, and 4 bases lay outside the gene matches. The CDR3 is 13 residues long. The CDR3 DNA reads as TGTGCCAGTTGGGACAGGGGGCTCGATACGCAGTATTTT. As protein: CASWDRGLDTQYF.

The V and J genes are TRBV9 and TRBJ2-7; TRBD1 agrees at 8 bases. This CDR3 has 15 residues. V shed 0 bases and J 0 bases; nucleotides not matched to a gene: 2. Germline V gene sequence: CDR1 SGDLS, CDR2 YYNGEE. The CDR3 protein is CASSVGDRSSYEQYF. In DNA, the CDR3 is TGTGCCAGCAGCGTAGGGGACAGGTCCTCCTACGAGCAGTACTTC.

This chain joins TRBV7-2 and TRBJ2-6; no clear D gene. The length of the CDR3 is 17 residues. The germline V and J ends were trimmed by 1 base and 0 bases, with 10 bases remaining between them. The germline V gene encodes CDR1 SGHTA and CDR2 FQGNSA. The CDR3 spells CASSLVGSNSGANVLTF. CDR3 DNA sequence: TGTGCCAGCAGCTTAGTGGGCAGCAACTCTGGGGCCAACGTCCTGACTTTC. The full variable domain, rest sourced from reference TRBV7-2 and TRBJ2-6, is GAGVSQSPSNKVTEKGKDVELRCDPISGHTALYWYRQSLGQGLEFLIYFQGNSAPDKSGLPSDRFSAERTGGSVSTLTIQRTQQEDSAVYLCASSLVGSNSGANVLTFGAGSRLTVL.

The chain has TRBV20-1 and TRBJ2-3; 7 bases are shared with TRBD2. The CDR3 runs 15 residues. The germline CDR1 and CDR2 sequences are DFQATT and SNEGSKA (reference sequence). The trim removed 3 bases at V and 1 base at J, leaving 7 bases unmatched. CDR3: CSASTSVSGTDTQYF. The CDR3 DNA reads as TGCAGTGCTAGTACTAGCGTAAGCGGCACAGATACGCAGTATTTT.

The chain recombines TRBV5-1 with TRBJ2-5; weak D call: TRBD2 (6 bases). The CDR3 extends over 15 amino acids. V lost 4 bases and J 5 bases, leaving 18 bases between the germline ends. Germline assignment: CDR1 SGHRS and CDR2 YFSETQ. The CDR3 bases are TGCGCCAGCAGCCCCCCCTCGGGGGTGAGGGAGACCCAGTACTTC. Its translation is CASSPPSGVRETQYF. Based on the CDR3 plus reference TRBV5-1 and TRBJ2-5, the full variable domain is KAGVTQTPRYLIKTRGQQVTLSCSPISGHRSVSWYQQTPGQGLQFLFEYFSETQRNKGNFPGRFSGRQFSNSRSEMNVSTLELGDSALYLCASSPPSGVRETQYFGPGTRLLVL.

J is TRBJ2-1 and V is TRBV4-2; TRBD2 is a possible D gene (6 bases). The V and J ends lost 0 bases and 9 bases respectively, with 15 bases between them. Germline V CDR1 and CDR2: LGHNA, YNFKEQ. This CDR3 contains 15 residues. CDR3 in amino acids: CASSQELLLAVEQFF. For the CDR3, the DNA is TGTGCCAGCAGCCAAGAACTCCTCTTAGCGGTTGAGCAGTTCTTC.

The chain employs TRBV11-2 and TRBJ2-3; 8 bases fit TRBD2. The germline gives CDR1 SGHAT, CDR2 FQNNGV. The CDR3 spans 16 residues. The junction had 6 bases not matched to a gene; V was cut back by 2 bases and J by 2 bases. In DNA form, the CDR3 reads TGTGCCAGCAGCTTACCCAGCGGGAGAGCCACAGATACGCAGTATTTT. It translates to CASSLPSGRATDTQYF.

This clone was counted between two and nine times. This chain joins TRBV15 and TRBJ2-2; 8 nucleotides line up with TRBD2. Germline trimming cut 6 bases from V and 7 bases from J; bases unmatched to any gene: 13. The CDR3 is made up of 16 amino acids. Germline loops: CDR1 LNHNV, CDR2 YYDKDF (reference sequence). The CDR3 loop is CATSRHGRESGGELFF. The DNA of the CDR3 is TGTGCCACCAGTCGTCACGGGAGGGAGAGCGGCGGGGAGCTGTTTTTT.

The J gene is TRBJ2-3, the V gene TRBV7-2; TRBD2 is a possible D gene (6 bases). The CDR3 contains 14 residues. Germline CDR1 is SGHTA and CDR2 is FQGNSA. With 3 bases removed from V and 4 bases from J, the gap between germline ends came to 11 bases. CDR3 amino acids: CASSLQLAADTQYF. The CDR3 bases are TGTGCCAGCAGCTTGCAACTAGCCGCAGATACGCAGTATTTT.

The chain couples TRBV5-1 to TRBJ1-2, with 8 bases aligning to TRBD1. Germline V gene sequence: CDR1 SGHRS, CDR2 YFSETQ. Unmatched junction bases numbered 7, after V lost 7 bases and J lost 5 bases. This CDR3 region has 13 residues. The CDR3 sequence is CASFPDRGYGYTF. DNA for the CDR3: TGCGCCAGCTTCCCCGACAGGGGATATGGCTACACCTTC.

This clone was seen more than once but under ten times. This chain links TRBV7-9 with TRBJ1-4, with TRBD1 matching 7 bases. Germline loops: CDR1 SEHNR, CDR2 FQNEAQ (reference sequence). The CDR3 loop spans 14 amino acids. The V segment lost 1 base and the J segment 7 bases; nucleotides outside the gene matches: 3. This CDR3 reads CASSLDRGPEKLFF. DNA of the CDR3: TGTGCCAGCAGCTTAGACAGGGGCCCTGAAAAACTGTTTTTT.

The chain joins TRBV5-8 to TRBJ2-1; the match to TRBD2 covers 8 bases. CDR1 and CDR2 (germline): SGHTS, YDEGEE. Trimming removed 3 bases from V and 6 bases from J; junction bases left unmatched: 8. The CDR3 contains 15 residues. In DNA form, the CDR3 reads TGTGCCAGCAGCTATCCGGGACTAGTGGGCAATGAGCAGTTCTTC. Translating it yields CASSYPGLVGNEQFF.